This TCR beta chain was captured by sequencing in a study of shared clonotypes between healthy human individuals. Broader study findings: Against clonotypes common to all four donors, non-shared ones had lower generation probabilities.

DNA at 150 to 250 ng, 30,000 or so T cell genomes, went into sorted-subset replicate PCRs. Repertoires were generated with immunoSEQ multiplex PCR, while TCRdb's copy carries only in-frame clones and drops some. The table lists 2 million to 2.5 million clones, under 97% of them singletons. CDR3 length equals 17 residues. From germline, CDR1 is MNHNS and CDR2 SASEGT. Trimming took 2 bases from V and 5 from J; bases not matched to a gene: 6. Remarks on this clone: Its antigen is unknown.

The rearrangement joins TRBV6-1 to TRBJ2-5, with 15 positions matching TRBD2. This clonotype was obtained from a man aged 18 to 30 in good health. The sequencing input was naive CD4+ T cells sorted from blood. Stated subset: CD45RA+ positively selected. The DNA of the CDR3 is TGTGCCAGCAGTGAAATGGGACTAGCGGGGGGCTGGGAGACCCAGTACTTC. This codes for CASSEMGLAGGWETQYF.